What follows describes a single T cell receptor (beta chain). Its antigen is unknown. Time point of the sample: week 23, last vaccination. Vaccination used 300 ug of mutant IDH1 20-mer peptide per dose, with topical imiquimod. The source of the sample is a study of a mutant IDH1 vaccine in newly diagnosed glioma. Study-level background: Following radiotherapy alone, or alongside temozolomide cycles, vaccination was started after an interval of 4-6 weeks. Patients were pretreated with radiotherapy, temozolomide, or both, mostly both. The treated group averaged approximately 42 years old and was 62.5% male, about 40% female. Study-wide points: Vaccine-induced immune responses occurred in 93.3% of patients.

Germline values: CDR1 SGHNT, CDR2 YENEEA. The CDR3 is made up of 11 amino acids. The V and J ends lost 3 bases and 5 bases respectively, with 1 base between them. Method: immunoSEQ multiplex PCR; TCRdb's copy keeps in-frame clones and lacks some. The data show about 53,000 clones, about three quarters seen once. The receptor was derived from a woman aged 40 to 50 with glioma. Some clones in this sample may be carry-over from other donors' samples. The sequenced sample was PBMCs, obtained from a glioma patient whose treatment included an IDH1 peptide vaccine. The chain combines TRBV11-3 with TRBJ2-2, with unresolved D. The CDR3 DNA reads TGTGCCAGCAGCTTGACCGGGGAGCTGTTTTTT. Translating gives CASSLTGELFF.